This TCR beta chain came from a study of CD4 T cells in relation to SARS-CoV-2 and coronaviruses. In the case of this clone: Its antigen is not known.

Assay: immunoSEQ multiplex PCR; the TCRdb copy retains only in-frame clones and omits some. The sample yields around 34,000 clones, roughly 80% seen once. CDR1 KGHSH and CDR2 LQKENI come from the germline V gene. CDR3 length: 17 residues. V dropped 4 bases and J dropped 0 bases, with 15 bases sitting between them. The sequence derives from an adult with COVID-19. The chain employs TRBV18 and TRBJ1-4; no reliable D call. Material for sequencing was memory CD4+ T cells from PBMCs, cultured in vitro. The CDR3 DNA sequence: TGTGCCAGCTCACGACTACAGACCCGGGCAACTAATGAAAAACTGTTTTTT. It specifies CASSRLQTRATNEKLFF.